The clone carrying this TCR beta chain was observed many times. Its cognate antigen is unknown. This entry comes from a study of molecular identifiers for immune sequencing clone quantification. Sorting isolated naive CD8 T cells as CD8+CD4-CCR7+CD45RA+ events. V trimming: 4 bases; J trimming: 6 bases; junction bases outside the gene matches: 12. CDR1 and CDR2 from the germline V gene are SGDLS and YYNGEE. CDR3 length equals 16 residues. Findings and caveats of the study: Jurkat TCR RNA spiked in from one cell (amid more than 850,000 naive cells) was reportedly detectable. Over 98% of CMV-specific effector molecules, but under 1% of naive ones, were in clones above 20 copies.

From the PCR reads, TCRdb called clonotypes with MiXCR, one entry per CDR3 protein. This sample has about 640,000 distinct CDR3 sequences, with just under 20% found just once. The receptor was isolated from a human donor in good health. Some libraries in this study had Jurkat cell RNA spiked in. This sequence joins TRBV9 and TRBJ2-2; 7 nucleotides match TRBD2. Sequenced input: naive CD8+ T cells from blood, with Jurkat cell RNA spiked in. Subset given: FACS-sorted CD8+CD4-CCR7+CD45RA+ naive T cells. This CDR3 reads CASSSRTSARAGELFF. The CDR3 DNA reads as TGTGCCAGCAGCTCGAGGACTAGTGCGCGTGCCGGGGAGCTGTTTTTT. Looking up the rest from reference TRBV9 and TRBJ2-2 gives the full variable domain: DSGVTQTPKHLITATGQRVTLRCSPRSGDLSVYWYQQSLDQGLQFLIQYYNGEERAKGNILERFSAQQFPDLHSELNLSSLELGDSALYFCASSSRTSARAGELFFGEGSRLTVL.